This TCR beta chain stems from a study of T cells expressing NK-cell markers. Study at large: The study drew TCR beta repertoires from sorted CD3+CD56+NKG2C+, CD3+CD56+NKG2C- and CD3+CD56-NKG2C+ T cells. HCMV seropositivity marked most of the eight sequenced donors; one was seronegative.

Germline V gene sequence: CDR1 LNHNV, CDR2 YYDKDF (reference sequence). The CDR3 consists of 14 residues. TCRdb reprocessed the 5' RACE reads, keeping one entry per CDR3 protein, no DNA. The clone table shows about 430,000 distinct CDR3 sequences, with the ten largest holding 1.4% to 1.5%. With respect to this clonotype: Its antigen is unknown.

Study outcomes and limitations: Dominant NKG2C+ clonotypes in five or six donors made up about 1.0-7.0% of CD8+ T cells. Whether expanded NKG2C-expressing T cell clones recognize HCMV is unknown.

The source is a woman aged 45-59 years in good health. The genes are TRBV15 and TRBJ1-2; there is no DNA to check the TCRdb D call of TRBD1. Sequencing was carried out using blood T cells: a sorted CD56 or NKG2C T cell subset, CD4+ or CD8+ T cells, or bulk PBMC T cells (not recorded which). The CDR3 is CATSRRQGYYGYTF.